The 17 T cell receptor beta chains reported below all come from one sample, sequenced in a study of T cell changes during pregnancy in multiple sclerosis. The data were produced by immunoSEQ multiplex PCR, yet TCRdb's version contains in-frame clones alone and is incomplete. Of 55,000 to 65,000 clones in the sample, approximately 94% were seen once. This specimen was CD8+ T cells from peripheral blood mononuclear cells, taken in the third trimester of pregnancy. The receptors were gathered from a female donor with multiple sclerosis, enrolled in a pregnancy study.

V and J are TRBV28 and TRBJ2-1; 15 positions agree with TRBD2. The junction had 13 bases not matched to a gene; V was cut back by 5 bases and J by 5 bases. CDR1 is MDHEN, CDR2 SYDVKM, per germline. This CDR3 has 19 amino acids. DNA of the CDR3: TGTGCCAGCAGTAGAAGGACTAGCGGGAGGGCGGGGTTGGACAATGAGCAGTTCTTC. It encodes CASSRRTSGRAGLDNEQFF.

V is TRBV11-2 and J is TRBJ2-3; 8 bases map to TRBD2. CDR1 and CDR2 from the germline V gene are SGHAT and FQNNGV. The ends lost 7 bases at V and 1 base at J; junction bases unmatched: 1. There are 13 residues in the CDR3. The CDR3 DNA is TGTGCCAGCAACGGGGGGGGCACAGATACGCAGTATTTT. Its protein is CASNGGGTDTQYF.

The CDR3 sequence is CASSQDRQFEQYF. CDR3 DNA: TGTGCCAGCAGCCAAGATCGACAGTTCGAGCAGTACTTC. This chain uses TRBV14 with TRBJ2-7, with D possibly TRBD1 on 5 matching bases. The CDR3 is made up of 13 amino acids. The V gene's germline CDR1 is SGHDN and CDR2 FVKESK. Trimming left V 0 bases short and J 6 bases short, with 9 bases between.

The chain couples TRBV27 to TRBJ2-5; TRBD2 matches 16 bases. CDR1 is MNHEY, CDR2 SMNVEV, per germline (reference sequence). V lost 5 bases and J lost 2; bases outside the gene matches: 5. The length of the CDR3 is 17 residues. CDR3 protein: CASSPGTSGRGQETQYF. CDR3 nucleotides: TGTGCCAGCAGTCCCGGGACTAGCGGGAGGGGGCAAGAGACCCAGTACTTC.

V gene TRBV25-1 combines with J gene TRBJ2-3; D possibly corresponds to TRBD1 (5 bases). V dropped 0 bases and J dropped 9 bases, with 13 bases sitting between them. Germline values: CDR1 MGHDK, CDR2 SYGVNS. This CDR3 is built from 14 residues. The CDR3 sequence: CASSEYIGADTQYF. The CDR3 DNA reads as TGTGCCAGCAGTGAATATATTGGGGCTGACACGCAGTATTTT.

The table lists this clone with a count of one. The genes are TRBV28 and TRBJ2-1, with D maybe TRBD2 (6 bases). CDR1 is MDHEN and CDR2 is SYDVKM in the germline V gene. This CDR3 has 16 amino acids. V was clipped by 5 bases and J by 5 bases, with 19 bases between them. The CDR3 protein is CASSPIFRGENNEQFF. CDR3 nucleotide sequence: TGTGCCAGCAGTCCGATCTTTCGCGGGGAGAACAATGAGCAGTTCTTC.

V and J are TRBV2 and TRBJ2-1; D is unresolved. The CDR3 covers 12 residues. Trimming cost V 5 bases and J 4 bases, with 6 bases left between them. Germline V gene sequence: CDR1 SNHLY, CDR2 FYNNEI. The CDR3 sequence is CASSTKYNEQFF. CDR3 DNA sequence: TGTGCCAGCAGTACTAAATACAATGAGCAGTTCTTC.

The gene calls are TRBV19 and TRBJ1-5, with a tentative D call TRBD1 (5 bases). Deletions cut 5 bases from V and 0 bases from J, with 17 bases between. Looked up from germline, CDR1 is LNHDA and CDR2 is SQIVND (reference sequence). This CDR3 is 17 amino acids long. CDR3 residues: CASSLMGGEYSNQPQHF. The DNA for the CDR3 is TGTGCCAGTAGTCTAATGGGAGGGGAATATAGCAATCAGCCCCAGCATTTT.

The rearrangement links TRBV6-4 to TRBJ2-1; 10 bases line up with TRBD2. Germline lookup yields CDR1 MRHNA and CDR2 SNTAGT. Losses at the gene ends were 3 bases for V and 2 bases for J; bases not matched to a gene: 4. The CDR3 has 16 amino acids. CDR3 amino acids: CASSEEAGGAYNEQFF. CDR3 DNA: TGTGCCAGCAGTGAAGAAGCGGGAGGGGCCTACAATGAGCAGTTCTTC.

CDR3 region: CASSLSSTGQYF. CDR3 sequence (DNA): TGTGCCAGCAGCTTGTCTAGCACCGGCCAGTATTTT. The chain joins TRBV7-9 to TRBJ2-3, with a weak D call TRBD2 (5 bases). V was pared by 3 bases and J by 12 bases, with 13 bases between. Germline V CDR1 and CDR2: SEHNR, FQNEAQ (reference sequence). This CDR3 is 12 amino acids long.

The chain combines TRBV5-4 with TRBJ2-7; possibly TRBD2 for D (5 bases). Germline lookup yields CDR1 SGHNT and CDR2 YYREEE (reference sequence). The CDR3 contains 13 residues. Between the trimmed V and J ends, which lost 4 bases and 5 bases, there was a span of 13 bases. Written as DNA, the CDR3 is TGTGCCAGCAGCGCACCGGGATCTCACGAGCAGTACTTC. This sequence encodes CASSAPGSHEQYF. Complete variable domain (other parts from reference TRBV5-4 and TRBJ2-7): ETGVTQSPTHLIKTRGQQVTLRCSSQSGHNTVSWYQQALGQGPQFIFQYYREEENGRGNFPPRFSGLQFPNYSSELNVNALELDDSALYLCASSAPGSHEQYFGPGTRLTVT.

Comment on this clone: A much larger clonotype is one base distant, so this may be a read error. The CDR3 is CANKLYRDSPWYEQYF. The CDR3 DNA is TGTGCCAATAAACTATACCGGGACAGCCCATGGTACGAGCAGTACTTC. The chain combines TRBV19 with TRBJ2-7; 7 bases align to TRBD1. This CDR3 is built from 16 residues. CDR1 is LNHDA, CDR2 SQIVND, per germline (reference sequence). The V gene end was trimmed by 10 bases and the J gene end by 4 bases; junction bases not matched to a gene: 19.

The rearrangement links TRBV7-2 to TRBJ2-5; the D gene is possibly TRBD2 (6 bases). The V gene lost 5 bases and the J gene lost 5 bases, with 21 bases spanning the gap. From germline, CDR1 is SGHTA and CDR2 FQGNSA. The CDR3 contains 16 residues. The CDR3: CASSLNEAGLRETQYF. CDR3 nucleotide sequence: TGTGCCAGCAGCCTCAACGAAGCGGGCCTTAGGGAGACCCAGTACTTC.

The V and J genes are TRBV4-1 and TRBJ2-7, with D possibly TRBD1 on 6 matching bases. The V end was cut by 3 bases, the J end by 2 bases, with 11 bases between. This CDR3 has 14 amino acids. Germline assignment: CDR1 MGHRA and CDR2 YSYEKL. The CDR3 DNA reads as TGCGCCAGCAGCCACGTCGACAGGACCTACGAGCAGTACTTC. It translates to CASSHVDRTYEQYF.

The V gene is TRBV27, the J gene TRBJ2-1; no firm D call. The V gene's germline CDR1 is MNHEY and CDR2 SMNVEV (reference sequence). Trimming left V 7 bases short and J 7 bases short, with 5 bases between. The CDR3 length is 10 residues. CDR3 bases: TGTGCCAGCATCCCGAATGAGCAGTTCTTC. This encodes CASIPNEQFF.

This rearrangement joins TRBV2 to TRBJ2-5, with D possibly matching TRBD1 (6 bases). The V gene's germline CDR1 is SNHLY and CDR2 FYNNEI. The CDR3 contains 16 residues. V lost 1 base, J lost 3 bases, and 15 bases lay in between. CDR3 bases: TGTGCCAGCAGTGAAGGCAGGGGCTCCTCAAAAGAGACCCAGTACTTC. Translated: CASSEGRGSSKETQYF.

The CDR3 DNA follows: TGTGCCAGCAGCCCAGGGGGGAGCTACCTTTATGGCTACACCTTC. Residues: CASSPGGSYLYGYTF. The chain combines TRBV7-9 with TRBJ1-2; TRBD1 matches 7 bases. The germline V gene has CDR1 SEHNR and CDR2 FQNEAQ (reference sequence). With V trimmed by 5 bases and J by 5 bases, 11 bases remained unmatched. This CDR3 has 15 amino acids. Full variable domain (missing parts from reference TRBV7-9 and TRBJ1-2): DTGVSQNPRHKITKRGQNVTFRCDPISEHNRLYWYRQTLGQGPEFLTYFQNEAQLEKSRLLSDRFSAERPKGSFSTLEIQRTEQGDSAMYLCASSPGGSYLYGYTFGSGTRLTVV.